Below are 20 T cell receptor beta chains sequenced from a single sample in a study of blood T cell repertoires in COVID-19. Some clones are missing from TCRdb's copy, which holds only in-frame ones; the method was immunoSEQ multiplex PCR. The sample has 260,000 or so clones; over 75% are singletons. Sequencing was done on a sample of peripheral blood. The source of these receptors is a human donor in a cohort sampled during active COVID-19.

This chain connects TRBV2 to TRBJ1-5; TRBD1 might be the D (6 bases). Between the trimmed V and J ends, which lost 7 bases and 9 bases, there was a span of 19 bases. CDR1 SNHLY and CDR2 FYNNEI come from the germline V gene. This CDR3 contains 14 residues. The DNA for the CDR3 is TGTGCCAGCACGGACCCGGGACAAGAGAGGCCCCAGCATTTT. It encodes CASTDPGQERPQHF. Full variable domain (missing parts from reference TRBV2 and TRBJ1-5): EPEVTQTPSHQVTQMGQEVILRCVPISNHLYFYWYRQILGQKVEFLVSFYNNEISEKSEIFDDQFSVERPDGSNFTLKIRSTKLEDSAMYFCASTDPGQERPQHFGDGTRLSIL.

This clone was observed a few times. The chain carries TRBV27 and TRBJ1-5; 9 bases agree with TRBD1. CDR1 and CDR2 from the germline V gene are MNHEY and SMNVEV (reference sequence). The V and J ends lost 4 bases and 7 bases, in that order; junction bases with no gene match: 5. This CDR3 is 14 amino acids long. The CDR3 here is CASSSRDRAQPQHF. CDR3 coding DNA: TGTGCCAGCAGTTCACGGGACAGGGCGCAGCCCCAGCATTTT.

This chain connects TRBV5-6 to TRBJ1-1, with TRBD1 identical over 7 bases. From germline, CDR1 is SGHDT and CDR2 YYEEEE. V dropped 4 bases and J dropped 0; count of bases not matched to a gene: 9. The CDR3 extends over 16 amino acids. The CDR3 protein is CASSRGTDRMNTEAFF. In DNA form, the CDR3 reads TGTGCCAGCAGCCGAGGGACAGATCGCATGAACACTGAAGCTTTCTTT. The full variable domain, in which reference TRBV5-6 and TRBJ1-1 provide the parts outside the CDR3, is DAGVTQSPTHLIKTRGQQVTLRCSPKSGHDTVSWYQQALGQGPQFIFQYYEEEERQRGNFPDRFSGHQFPNYSSELNVNALLLGDSALYLCASSRGTDRMNTEAFFGQGTRLTVV.

The chain joins TRBV4-1 to TRBJ2-1, with D possibly being TRBD2 (7 bases). V lost 6 bases to trimming and J lost 7 bases, with 22 bases between them. The CDR3 runs to 16 residues. Germline V gives CDR1 MGHRA, CDR2 YSYEKL. The CDR3 reads CASSTGWDLAGNEQFF. CDR3 nucleotide sequence: TGCGCCAGCAGTACAGGGTGGGACTTAGCGGGTAATGAGCAGTTCTTC.

The chain couples TRBV28 to TRBJ2-7; TRBD2 is a possible D gene (5 bases). The CDR3 sequence is 11 residues long. V was clipped by 6 bases and J by 3 bases, with 6 bases between them. The V gene's germline CDR1 is MDHEN and CDR2 SYDVKM. The CDR3 spells CASSRGYEQYF. The CDR3 nucleotides are TGTGCCAGCAGCCGGGGCTACGAGCAGTACTTC.

The chain recombines TRBV9 with TRBJ2-7, with D perhaps TRBD2 (6 bases). The CDR3 has 14 amino acids. The germline V gene has CDR1 SGDLS and CDR2 YYNGEE. V was shortened by 0 bases and J by 3 bases, with 10 bases between the two germline ends. The chain's CDR3 is CASSVAGANYEQYF. The CDR3 nucleotides are TGTGCCAGCAGCGTAGCGGGAGCGAACTACGAGCAGTACTTC. The entire variable domain, with the rest obtained from reference TRBV9 and TRBJ2-7, is as follows: DSGVTQTPKHLITATGQRVTLRCSPRSGDLSVYWYQQSLDQGLQFLIQYYNGEERAKGNILERFSAQQFPDLHSELNLSSLELGDSALYFCASSVAGANYEQYFGPGTRLTVT.

The chain joins TRBV19 to TRBJ2-2, with D possibly being TRBD1 (6 bases). This CDR3 has 16 residues. Germline V lookup: CDR1 LNHDA, CDR2 SQIVND (reference sequence). V was clipped by 2 bases and J by 0 bases, with 10 bases between them. As DNA, the CDR3 is TGTGCCAGTAGTATACAGGGGATCCCGAACACCGGGGAGCTGTTTTTT. Its translation is CASSIQGIPNTGELFF.

This clone was counted between two and nine times. The chain carries TRBV11-2 and TRBJ1-2, with 8 bases fitting TRBD1. The trim removed 5 bases at V and 0 bases at J, leaving 8 bases unmatched. The CDR3 extends over 16 amino acids. CDR1 and CDR2 (germline): SGHAT, FQNNGV. The CDR3 sequence: CASSPRQGRANYGYTF. The CDR3 DNA is TGTGCCAGCAGCCCCCGACAGGGGCGAGCTAACTATGGCTACACCTTC.

The genes are TRBV7-2 and TRBJ2-7; 8 bases fit TRBD1. The V gene end was trimmed by 6 bases and the J gene end by 4 bases; junction bases not matched to a gene: 11. Germline lookup yields CDR1 SGHTA and CDR2 FQGNSA. The CDR3 is 15 residues long. CDR3 loop: CASSTTGTGIYEQYF. The CDR3 DNA reads as TGTGCCAGCAGTACCACCGGGACAGGAATATACGAGCAGTACTTC.

The V and J genes are TRBV18 and TRBJ2-7, with 9 bases lining up with TRBD1. V lost 5 bases to trimming and J lost 3 bases; unmatched junction nucleotides: 8. This CDR3 is built from 15 residues. Germline values: CDR1 KGHSH, CDR2 LQKENI. The CDR3 bases are TGTGCCAGCTCAGAAACAGGGGGCAAGATCTACGAGCAGTACTTC. Protein sequence: CASSETGGKIYEQYF.

The V and J genes are TRBV5-1 and TRBJ2-6; D gene ambiguous. V lost 6 bases and J lost 2, with 9 bases in between. There are 14 residues in the CDR3. Germline V gives CDR1 SGHRS, CDR2 YFSETQ. In DNA form, the CDR3 reads TGCGCCAGCACGGAGCGAACTGGGGCCAACGTCCTGACTTTC. Translating gives CASTERTGANVLTF.

This rearrangement joins TRBV6-5 to TRBJ1-4, with 10 bases lining up with TRBD1. V was pared by 5 bases and J by 8 bases, with 8 bases of the junction left unmatched. Germline V gives CDR1 MNHEY, CDR2 SVGAGI. This CDR3 has 15 residues. The CDR3 DNA follows: TGTGCCAGCAGTCGCGCCGGGACAGGGGAAGAAAAACTGTTTTTT. Translated: CASSRAGTGEEKLFF.

This chain links TRBV12-3 or TRBV12-4 with TRBJ2-3; D is ambiguous. The V end was cut by 3 bases, the J end by 0 bases, with 4 bases between. The CDR3 has 13 amino acids. The CDR3: CASSFQSTDTQYF. The CDR3 coding sequence is TGTGCCAGCAGTTTTCAGAGCACAGATACGCAGTATTTT.

This chain uses TRBV5-6 with TRBJ2-3; D uncertain. The CDR3 totals 16 residues. Per the germline V gene, CDR1 is SGHDT and CDR2 is YYEEEE. V shed 3 bases and J shed 1 base, with 15 bases lying between them. CDR3 in DNA: TGTGCCAGCAGCTCCCCACGACTTCAACGCACAGATACGCAGTATTTT. Amino acid sequence: CASSSPRLQRTDTQYF.

The chain employs TRBV10-3 and TRBJ1-1; maybe TRBD1 (6 bases). This CDR3 is 18 amino acids long. Germline-derived CDR1 and CDR2 are ENHRY and SYGVKD. The germline V and J ends were trimmed by 3 bases and 0 bases, with 20 bases remaining between them. Written as DNA, the CDR3 is TGTGCCATCAGTGATAAGGGGGTGCCCCTTACCATGAACACTGAAGCTTTCTTT. This encodes CAISDKGVPLTMNTEAFF.

The chain is built from TRBV6-4 and TRBJ2-1; TRBD2 aligns across 16 bases. This CDR3 spans 15 amino acids. Germline-derived CDR1 and CDR2 are MRHNA and SNTAGT. Trimming removed 3 bases from V and 7 bases from J; junction bases left unmatched: 0. This chain's CDR3 is CASSEGLAGGNEQFF. The CDR3 DNA reads as TGTGCCAGCAGTGAGGGACTAGCGGGGGGGAATGAGCAGTTCTTC.

The chain couples TRBV2 to TRBJ1-2; 9 bases match TRBD1. Trimming at V came to 6 bases and at J to 7 bases, leaving 12 bases not matched to a gene. Germline assignment: CDR1 SNHLY and CDR2 FYNNEI. The CDR3 is made up of 15 amino acids. CDR3 loop: CASSGNIQGALGYTF. DNA for the CDR3: TGTGCCAGCAGCGGGAACATACAGGGGGCGCTTGGCTACACCTTC.

The CDR3 region is CATSLTGDYGYTF. Written as DNA, the CDR3 is TGTGCCACCAGCTTGACAGGGGACTATGGCTACACCTTC. The rearrangement joins TRBV15 to TRBJ1-2, with TRBD1 matching over 8 bases. The germline CDR1 and CDR2 sequences are LNHNV and YYDKDF (reference sequence). Trimming took 5 bases from V and 3 from J; bases not matched to a gene: 2. This CDR3 has 13 amino acids.

This clone was seen a few times. This chain joins TRBV7-8 and TRBJ2-3; tentative D call: TRBD2 (6 bases). The length of the CDR3 is 16 residues. V lost 1 base, J lost 4 bases, and 15 bases lay in between. CDR1 SGHVS and CDR2 FQNEAQ come from the germline V gene. CDR3 sequence: CASSLVLRGVADTQYF. The CDR3 DNA reads as TGTGCCAGCAGCTTAGTACTCCGCGGGGTAGCAGATACGCAGTATTTT.

The rearrangement uses TRBV24-1 and TRBJ2-1; perhaps TRBD2 as D (6 bases). Germline CDR1 KGHDR, CDR2 SFDVKD. This CDR3 contains 14 residues. V lost 4 bases to trimming and J lost 13 bases, with 19 bases between them. The CDR3 DNA follows: TGTGCCACCAGTGAATCGGGACTCACATCGATCCAGTTCTTC. This gives the protein CATSESGLTSIQFF.